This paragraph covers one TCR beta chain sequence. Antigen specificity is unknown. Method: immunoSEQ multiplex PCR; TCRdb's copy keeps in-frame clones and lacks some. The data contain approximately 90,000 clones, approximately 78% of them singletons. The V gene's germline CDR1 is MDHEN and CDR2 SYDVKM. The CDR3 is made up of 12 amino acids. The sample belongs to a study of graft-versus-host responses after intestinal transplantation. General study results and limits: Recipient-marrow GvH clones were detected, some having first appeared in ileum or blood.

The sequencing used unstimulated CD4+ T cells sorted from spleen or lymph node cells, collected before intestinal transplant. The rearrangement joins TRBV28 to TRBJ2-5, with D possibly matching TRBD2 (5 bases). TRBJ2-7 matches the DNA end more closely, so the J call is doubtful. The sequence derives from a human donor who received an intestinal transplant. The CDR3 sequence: CASRLDSYEQYF. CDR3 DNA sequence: TGTGCCAGCAGACTAGACTCGTACGAGCAGTACTTC.